This T cell receptor (beta chain) came from a study of blood T cells in healthy people across ages. General study points: There were more naive CD4+ cells and higher diversity in long-lived donors than in aged donors.

Through a sample-barcoded 5' primer and a J-beta primer mix, a second PCR was run for roughly 7 to 12 cycles. MiXCR, run by TCRdb on the 5' RACE reads, gives a single entry per CDR3 protein. The data hold about 930,000 distinct CDR3 sequences, with 25% to 35% observed a single time. The germline V gene encodes CDR1 LGHDT and CDR2 YNNKEL (reference sequence). The CDR3 is 16 amino acids. On this clonotype itself: Its target is not known. One end of the junction varies from germline; a read error may be responsible.

These records were also assigned to another study, of T cells of mothers and their children.

The source is a woman between 40 and 55 years old in good health. The sequencing input was blood. V usage is TRBV3-1 and J usage is TRBJ2-1; a weak D match, TRBD1 (6 bases). The CDR3 nucleotides are TGTGCCAGCAGCCAGCCGTCAACCTACAGGGCCAATGAGCAGTGCTTC. This codes for CASSQPSTYRANEQCF.